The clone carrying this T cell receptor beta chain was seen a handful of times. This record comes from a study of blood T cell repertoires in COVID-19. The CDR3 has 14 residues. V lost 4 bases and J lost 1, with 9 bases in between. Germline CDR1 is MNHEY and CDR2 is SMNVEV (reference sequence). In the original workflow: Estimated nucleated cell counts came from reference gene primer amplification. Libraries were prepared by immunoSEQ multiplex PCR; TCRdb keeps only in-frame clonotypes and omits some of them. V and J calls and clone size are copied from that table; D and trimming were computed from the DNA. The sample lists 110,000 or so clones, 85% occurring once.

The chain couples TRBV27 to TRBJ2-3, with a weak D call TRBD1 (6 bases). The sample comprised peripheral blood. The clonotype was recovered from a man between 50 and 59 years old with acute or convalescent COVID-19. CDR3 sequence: CASSYRARTDTQYF. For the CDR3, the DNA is TGTGCCAGCAGTTACAGGGCCCGCACAGATACGCAGTATTTT.